This T cell receptor beta chain was recorded in a study of shared clonotypes between healthy human individuals. Study-level findings and limits: Non-shared clonotypes had lower generation probabilities than those shared by all four donors. Across a handful of donors, naive CD4 shared approximately 4.5%, naive CD8 3.5% to 4%, memory CD4 approximately 2.5%, memory CD8 0.4% to 0.5%. Across subsets, estimated richness was generally greater for naive than for memory populations.

The V gene's germline CDR1 is MGHDK and CDR2 SYGVNS. Trimming removed 2 bases at V and 0 bases at J, with 2 bases between. The CDR3 runs to 13 residues. The assay was immunoSEQ multiplex PCR, and TCRdb's table has in-frame clones only and misses some. Of roughly 380,000 clones listed, approximately 97% were seen once; the top ten hold around 0.32%. As for this clone: Antigen: not known.

This sequence joins TRBV25-1 and TRBJ1-3; D gene unclear. Sequencing was carried out using memory CD8+ T cells sorted from blood. The sample's subset: CD45RO+ cells pooled with CCR7-negative TemRA cells. The origin of this receptor is a man aged 25 to 40 in good health. The DNA for the CDR3 is TGTGCCAGCAGTGAACACTCTGGAAACACCATATATTTT. It yields the protein CASSEHSGNTIYF.